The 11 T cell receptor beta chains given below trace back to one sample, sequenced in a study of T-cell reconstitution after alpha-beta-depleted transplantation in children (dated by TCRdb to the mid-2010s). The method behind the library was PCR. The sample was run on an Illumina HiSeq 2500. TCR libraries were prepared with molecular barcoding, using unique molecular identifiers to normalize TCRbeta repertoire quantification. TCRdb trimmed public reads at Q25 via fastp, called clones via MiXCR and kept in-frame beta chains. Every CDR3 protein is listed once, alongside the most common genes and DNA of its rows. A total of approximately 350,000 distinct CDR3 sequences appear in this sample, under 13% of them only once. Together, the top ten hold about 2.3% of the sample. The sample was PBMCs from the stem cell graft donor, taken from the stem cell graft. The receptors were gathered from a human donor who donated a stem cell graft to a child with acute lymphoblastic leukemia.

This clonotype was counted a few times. The CDR3 protein is CSVSDYRSTDTQYF. For the CDR3, the DNA is TGCAGCGTTTCAGACTATCGGAGCACAGATACGCAGTATTTT. The chain uses TRBV29-1 and TRBJ2-3; tentatively, D is TRBD2 (5 bases). V shed 5 bases and J shed 0 bases, with 12 bases lying between them. The CDR3 runs to 14 residues. Per the germline V gene, CDR1 is SQVTM and CDR2 is ANQGSEA.

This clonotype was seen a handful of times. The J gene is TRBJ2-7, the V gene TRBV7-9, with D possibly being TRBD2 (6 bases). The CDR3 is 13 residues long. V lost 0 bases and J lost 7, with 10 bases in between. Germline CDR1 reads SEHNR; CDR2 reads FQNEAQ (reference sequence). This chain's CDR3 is CASSLAGDSEQYF. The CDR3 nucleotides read TGTGCCAGCAGCTTAGCGGGGGACTCAGAGCAGTACTTC.

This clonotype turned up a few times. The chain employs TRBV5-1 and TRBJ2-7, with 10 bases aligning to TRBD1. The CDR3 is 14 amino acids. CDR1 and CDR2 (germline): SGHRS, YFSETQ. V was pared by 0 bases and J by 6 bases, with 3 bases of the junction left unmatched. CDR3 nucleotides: TGCGCCAGCAGCTTGGACGGACAGGGGGGCGAGCAGTACTTC. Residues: CASSLDGQGGEQYF.

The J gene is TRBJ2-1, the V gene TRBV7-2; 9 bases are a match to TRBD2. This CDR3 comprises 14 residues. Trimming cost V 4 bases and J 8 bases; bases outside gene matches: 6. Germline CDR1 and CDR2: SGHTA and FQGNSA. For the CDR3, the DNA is TGTGCCAGCAGCTCAATGGGGACTAGCCATGAGCAGTTCTTC. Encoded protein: CASSSMGTSHEQFF.

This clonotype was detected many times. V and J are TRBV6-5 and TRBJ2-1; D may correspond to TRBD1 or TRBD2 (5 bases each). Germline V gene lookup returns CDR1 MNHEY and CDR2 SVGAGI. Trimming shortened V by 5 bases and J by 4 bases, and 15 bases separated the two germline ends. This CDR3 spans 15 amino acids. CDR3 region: CASSDPRGPYNEQFF. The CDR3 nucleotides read TGTGCCAGCAGTGACCCGAGGGGACCTTACAATGAGCAGTTCTTC.

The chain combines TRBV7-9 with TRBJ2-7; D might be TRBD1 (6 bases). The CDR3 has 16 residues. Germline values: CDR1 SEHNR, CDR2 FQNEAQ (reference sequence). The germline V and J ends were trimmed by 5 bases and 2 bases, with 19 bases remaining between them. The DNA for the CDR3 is TGTGCCAGCAGCCGAGAACAGGGTCCCCTTCCCTACGAGCAGTACTTC. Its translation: CASSREQGPLPYEQYF. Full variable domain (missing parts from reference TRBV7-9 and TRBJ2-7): DTGVSQNPRHKITKRGQNVTFRCDPISEHNRLYWYRQTLGQGPEFLTYFQNEAQLEKSRLLSDRFSAERPKGSFSTLEIQRTEQGDSAMYLCASSREQGPLPYEQYFGPGTRLTVT.

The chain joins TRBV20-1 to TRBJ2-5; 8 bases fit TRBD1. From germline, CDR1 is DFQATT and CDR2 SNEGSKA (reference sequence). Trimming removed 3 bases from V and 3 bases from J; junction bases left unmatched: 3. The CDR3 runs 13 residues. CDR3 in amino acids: CSARTTGEETQYF. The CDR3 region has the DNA TGCAGTGCTAGGACGACAGGGGAAGAGACCCAGTACTTC.

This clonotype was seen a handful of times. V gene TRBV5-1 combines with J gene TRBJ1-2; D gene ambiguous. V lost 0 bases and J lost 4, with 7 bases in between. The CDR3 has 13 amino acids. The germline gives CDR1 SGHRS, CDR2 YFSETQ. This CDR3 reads CASSLAEVYGYTF. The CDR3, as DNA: TGCGCCAGCAGCTTGGCGGAAGTCTATGGCTACACCTTC.

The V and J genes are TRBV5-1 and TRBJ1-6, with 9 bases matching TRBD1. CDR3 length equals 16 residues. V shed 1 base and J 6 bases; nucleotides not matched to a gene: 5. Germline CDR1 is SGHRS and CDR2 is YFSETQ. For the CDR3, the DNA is TGCGCCAGCAGCTTGCGGACAGGGGACATTAATTCACCCCTCCACTTT. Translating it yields CASSLRTGDINSPLHF.

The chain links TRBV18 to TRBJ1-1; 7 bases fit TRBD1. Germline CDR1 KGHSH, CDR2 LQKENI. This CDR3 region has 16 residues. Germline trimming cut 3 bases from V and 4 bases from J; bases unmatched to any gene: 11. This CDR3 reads CASSPSKGGTVTEAFF. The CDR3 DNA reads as TGTGCCAGCTCACCCTCAAAGGGTGGGACAGTCACTGAAGCTTTCTTT.

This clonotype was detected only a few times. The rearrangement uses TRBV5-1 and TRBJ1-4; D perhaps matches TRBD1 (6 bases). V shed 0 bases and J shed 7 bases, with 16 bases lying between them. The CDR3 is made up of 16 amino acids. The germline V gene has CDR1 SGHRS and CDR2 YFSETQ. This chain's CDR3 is CASSLEEGGATEKLFF. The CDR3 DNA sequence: TGCGCCAGCAGCTTGGAAGAAGGGGGGGCAACTGAAAAACTGTTTTTT.